Each of the 19 T cell receptor beta chains below was sequenced from the same sample in a study of T cells in Graves' hyperthyroidism and ophthalmopathy. RNA transcripts gave rise to amplified TCR beta CDR3 regions. The HTBI primer set served for first-round RT-PCR of the TCR CDR3. MiXCR, run by TCRdb on the multiplex PCR reads, gives a single entry per CDR3 protein. Here the sample spans some 510,000 distinct CDR3 sequences, less than 25% being singletons. The sequenced sample was blood. The receptors come from a man younger than 35 with Graves' hyperthyroidism.

This clonotype was found many times. The rearrangement uses TRBV28 and TRBJ2-5; D gene unclear. V was pared by 4 bases and J by 4 bases, with 19 bases between. Germline V gene data show CDR1 as MDHEN and CDR2 as SYDVKM. CDR3 length: 16 amino acids. CDR3 protein: CASSSDQRPSPETQYF. DNA of the CDR3: TGTGCCAGCAGTTCCGACCAGCGCCCTTCTCCAGAGACCCAGTACTTC.

The chain combines TRBV2 with TRBJ2-5; TRBD2 agrees at 13 bases. The CDR3 sequence is 16 residues long. The germline V gene has CDR1 SNHLY and CDR2 FYNNEI. Trimming cost V 5 bases and J 5 bases; bases outside gene matches: 8. The CDR3 loop is CASSILAGGARETQYF. The CDR3 DNA reads as TGTGCCAGCAGTATACTAGCGGGGGGGGCGCGGGAGACCCAGTACTTC.

This clonotype was counted ten times or more. The chain combines TRBV7-8 with TRBJ1-1; D uncertain. This CDR3 spans 15 amino acids. Germline V CDR1 and CDR2: SGHVS, FQNEAQ. The V end lost 5 bases, the J end lost 1 base, and 14 bases lay between the germline ends. The CDR3 sequence is CASSHRRSGNTEAFF. The CDR3 DNA sequence: TGTGCCAGCAGCCATCGCAGGTCTGGGAACACTGAAGCTTTCTTT.

This clonotype has more than one count but fewer than ten. The CDR3 is CASRSQGASQPQHF. The CDR3 DNA follows: TGTGCCAGTAGGTCACAGGGGGCGTCTCAGCCCCAGCATTTT. V and J are TRBV19 and TRBJ1-5, with 9 bases fitting TRBD1. Germline CDR1 reads LNHDA; CDR2 reads SQIVND (reference sequence). The CDR3 loop spans 14 amino acids. J was trimmed by 6 bases and V by 6 bases; bases with no gene match: 6.

This CDR3 is CASSFDRSSHGYTF. CDR3 bases: TGTGCCAGCAGTTTCGACCGCTCCTCCCATGGCTACACCTTC. V and J are TRBV12-3 or TRBV12-4 and TRBJ1-2; no firm D call. Trimming removed 3 bases at V and 6 bases at J, with 14 bases between. The CDR3 runs 14 residues.

This clonotype was picked up a small number of times. The chain recombines TRBV28 with TRBJ2-7; 11 bases align to TRBD2. The CDR3 runs 16 residues. Germline-derived CDR1 and CDR2 are MDHEN and SYDVKM. V trimming: 5 bases; J trimming: 1 base; junction bases outside the gene matches: 7. CDR3 sequence (DNA): TGTGCCAGCAGTACCGAACTAGCGGGGGAGTCCTACGAGCAGTACTTC. Translated: CASSTELAGESYEQYF. Combining the CDR3 with reference TRBV28 and TRBJ2-7 gives the whole variable domain DVKVTQSSRYLVKRTGEKVFLECVQDMDHENMFWYRQDPGLGLRLIYFSYDVKMKEKGDIPEGYSVSREKKERFSLILESASTNQTSMYLCASSTELAGESYEQYFGPGTRLTVT.

This clonotype came up many times. This chain links TRBV5-6 with TRBJ2-2; D is uncertain. The V end was cut by 1 base, the J end by 1 base, with 5 bases between. Germline V gene sequence: CDR1 SGHDT, CDR2 YYEEEE. The CDR3 has 14 amino acids. The chain's CDR3 is CASSLILNTGELFF. CDR3 in DNA: TGTGCCAGCAGCTTGATTCTGAACACCGGGGAGCTGTTTTTT. Full variable domain (outside the CDR3, taken from reference TRBV5-6 and TRBJ2-2): DAGVTQSPTHLIKTRGQQVTLRCSPKSGHDTVSWYQQALGQGPQFIFQYYEEEERQRGNFPDRFSGHQFPNYSSELNVNALLLGDSALYLCASSLILNTGELFFGEGSRLTVL.

This clonotype occurred many times. V and J are TRBV10-2 and TRBJ2-5, with a tentative D call TRBD2 (6 bases). V lost 6 bases to trimming and J lost 5 bases, with 13 bases between them. The CDR3 runs 13 residues. Germline V CDR1 and CDR2: WSHSY, SAAADI. The CDR3 bases are TGCGCCAGCAGCGCGTTTGGGGGGGAGACCCAGTACTTC. Translation: CASSAFGGETQYF.

This clonotype was detected a few times. This rearrangement joins TRBV19 to TRBJ1-1; D uncertain. The CDR3 is 10 residues long. Germline V gives CDR1 LNHDA, CDR2 SQIVND (reference sequence). V lost 6 bases, J lost 6 bases, and 5 bases lay in between. CDR3 in amino acids: CASSAAEAFF. CDR3 DNA sequence: TGTGCCAGTAGCGCCGCTGAAGCTTTCTTT.

The chain is built from TRBV29-1 and TRBJ2-5, with D unresolved. The ends were cut back, 1 base at V and 5 bases at J, with 14 bases in the middle. The CDR3 loop spans 14 amino acids. The V gene's germline CDR1 is SQVTM and CDR2 ANQGSEA. This CDR3 reads CSVEGGIGMETQYF. The CDR3 bases are TGCAGCGTTGAAGGTGGGATAGGGATGGAGACCCAGTACTTC.

This clonotype was observed once. At one boundary the junction diverges from the germline segment, which might be a read error. This chain connects TRBV5-1 to TRBJ2-7; D not resolved. The CDR3 totals 13 residues. Germline CDR1 is SGHRS and CDR2 is YFSETQ. Here the CDR3 DNA reads TGCTCCAGCAGCCCCGGCGGCCAATCCGAGCAGTACTTC. This encodes CSSSPGGQSEQYF. Together with reference TRBV5-1 and TRBJ2-7, the CDR3 gives the full variable domain: KAGVTQTPRYLIKTRGQQVTLSCSPISGHRSVSWYQQTPGQGLQFLFEYFSETQRNKGNFPGRFSGRQFSNSRSEMNVSTLELGDSALYLCSSSPGGQSEQYFGPGTRLTVT.

Ten or more counts support this clonotype. The chain has TRBV19 and TRBJ2-2; possible D gene TRBD2, 5 bases. The V end was cut by 6 bases, the J end by 6 bases, with 14 bases between. Germline values: CDR1 LNHDA, CDR2 SQIVND (reference sequence). The CDR3 is 14 amino acids. The CDR3 DNA sequence: TGTGCCAGTAGCCTTGCAGGAGGTTCCGGGGAGCTGTTTTTT. It codes for CASSLAGGSGELFF.

In its sample, this clonotype was seen many times. The gene calls are TRBV28 and TRBJ2-7, with D uncertain. Germline CDR1 and CDR2: MDHEN and SYDVKM. The CDR3 loop spans 15 amino acids. V lost 4 bases, J lost 0 bases, and 13 bases lay in between. The chain's CDR3 is CASSSPRASSYEQYF. The CDR3 DNA reads as TGTGCCAGCAGTTCCCCCAGAGCGAGCTCCTACGAGCAGTACTTC.

The gene calls are TRBV29-1 and TRBJ2-7, with 7 bases identical to TRBD1. V was clipped by 4 bases and J by 0 bases; unmatched bases: 3. CDR1 is SQVTM and CDR2 is ANQGSEA in the germline V gene. The CDR3 contains 13 residues. This chain's CDR3 is CSVAGQDSYEQYF. The CDR3, as DNA: TGCAGCGTTGCCGGACAGGACTCCTACGAGCAGTACTTC.

Many counts were recorded for this clonotype. The gene calls are TRBV30 and TRBJ1-1, with 7 bases matching TRBD1. Germline lookup yields CDR1 GTSNPN and CDR2 SVGIG (reference sequence). V lost 5 bases, J lost 1 base, and 4 bases stayed unmatched. The CDR3 is 13 residues long. The CDR3 coding sequence is TGTGCCTGGGTGGAGGGGGCGAACACTGAAGCTTTCTTT. It specifies CAWVEGANTEAFF.

The sample holds many counts of this clonotype. The rearrangement uses TRBV11-2 and TRBJ1-3, with 10 bases lining up with TRBD1. The CDR3 contains 15 residues. The V gene end was trimmed by 5 bases and the J gene end by 3 bases; junction bases not matched to a gene: 4. Germline CDR1 reads SGHAT; CDR2 reads FQNNGV. The CDR3 spells CASSPGQGGGNTIYF. DNA for the CDR3: TGTGCCAGCAGCCCCGGACAGGGGGGTGGAAACACCATATATTTT.

There are a few counts of this clonotype. The gene calls are TRBV18 and TRBJ1-2; perhaps TRBD1 as D (5 bases). This CDR3 is 16 amino acids long. Germline V gives CDR1 KGHSH, CDR2 LQKENI. With 2 bases removed from V and 0 bases from J, the gap between germline ends came to 13 bases. In DNA, the CDR3 is TGTGCCAGCTCACCAGAGGGGAACGGGGCTAACTATGGCTACACCTTC. It specifies CASSPEGNGANYGYTF.

There are many counts of this clonotype. The chain combines TRBV30 with TRBJ2-7; 10 bases fit TRBD2. V lost 4 bases, J lost 3 bases, and 3 bases stayed unmatched. The germline V gene has CDR1 GTSNPN and CDR2 SVGIG (reference sequence). There are 13 residues in the CDR3. The chain's CDR3 is CAWMASGGYEQYF. The CDR3 nucleotides are TGTGCCTGGATGGCTAGCGGGGGCTACGAGCAGTACTTC.

The V gene is TRBV9, the J gene TRBJ2-2; D gene unclear. V lost 3 bases, J lost 4 bases, and 13 bases lay in between. Germline V gene data show CDR1 as SGDLS and CDR2 as YYNGEE. The CDR3 loop spans 15 amino acids. In DNA form, the CDR3 reads TGTGCCAGCAGCGGGAAAGGGTTGAGCACCGGGGAGCTGTTTTTT. Its translation: CASSGKGLSTGELFF.